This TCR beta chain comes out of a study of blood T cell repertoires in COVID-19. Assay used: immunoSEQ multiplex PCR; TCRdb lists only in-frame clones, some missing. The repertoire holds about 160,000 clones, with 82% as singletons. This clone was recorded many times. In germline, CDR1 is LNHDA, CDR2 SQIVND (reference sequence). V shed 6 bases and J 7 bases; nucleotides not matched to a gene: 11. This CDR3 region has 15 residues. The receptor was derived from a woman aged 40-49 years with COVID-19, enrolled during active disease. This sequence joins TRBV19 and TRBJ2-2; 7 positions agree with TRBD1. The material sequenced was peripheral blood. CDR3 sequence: CASRPTRQGSGELFF. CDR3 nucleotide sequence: TGTGCCAGTAGACCTACCCGACAGGGTAGCGGGGAGCTGTTTTTT.